This T cell receptor beta chain was sequenced during a study of T cells in localized non-small cell lung cancer. Broader study findings: When the top 100 tumor clones were examined, a median approximately 59 of them also appeared in the adjacent lung, which was paired and uninvolved. There was higher T cell clonality in uninvolved adjacent lung than in tumor, and it was highest there. An association was observed between higher blood T cell density and longer overall survival. Owing to sequencing of a solitary tumor region, heterogeneity cannot be discounted.

Comments on this clone: Its antigen is unknown. Within the sample, other DNA sequences also encode this same CDR3.

Repertoires were generated with immunoSEQ multiplex PCR, while TCRdb's copy carries only in-frame clones and drops some. The sample comprises about 46,000 clones, about four fifths of which are singletons, and under 20% rests with the top ten. This CDR3 comprises 16 residues. Germline-derived CDR1 and CDR2 are SGHRS and YFSETQ. Trimming took off 0 bases at V and 5 bases at J, with 17 bases between the two ends. The J gene is TRBJ1-1, the V gene TRBV5-1; D perhaps matches TRBD1 (6 bases). The receptor's source is a man aged 40-75 years with stage III lung adenocarcinoma. The material was peripheral blood mononuclear cells, obtained before any cancer treatment. CDR3 bases: TGCGCCAGCAGCTTGGCCGGGTGGGGGGCGTGGACTGAAGCTTTCTTT. The encoded protein is CASSLAGWGAWTEAFF.